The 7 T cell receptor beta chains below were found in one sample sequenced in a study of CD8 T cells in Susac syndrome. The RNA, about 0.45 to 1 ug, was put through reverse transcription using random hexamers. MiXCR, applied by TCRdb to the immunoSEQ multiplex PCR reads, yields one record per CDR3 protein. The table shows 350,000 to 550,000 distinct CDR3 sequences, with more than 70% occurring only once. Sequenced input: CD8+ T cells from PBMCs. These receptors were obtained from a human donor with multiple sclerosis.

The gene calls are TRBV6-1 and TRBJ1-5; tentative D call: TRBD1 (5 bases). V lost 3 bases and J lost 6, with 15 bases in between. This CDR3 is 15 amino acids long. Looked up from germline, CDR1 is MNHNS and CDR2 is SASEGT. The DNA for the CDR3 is TGTGCCAGCAGTGATGGGACGACCCGGGCTCAGCCCCAGCATTTT. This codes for CASSDGTTRAQPQHF.

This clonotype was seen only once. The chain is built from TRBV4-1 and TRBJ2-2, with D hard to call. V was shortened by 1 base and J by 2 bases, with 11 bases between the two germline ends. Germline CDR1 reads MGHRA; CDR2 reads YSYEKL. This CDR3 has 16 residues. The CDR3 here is CASSQVPGPNTGELFF. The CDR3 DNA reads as TGCGCCAGCAGCCAAGTACCGGGTCCTAACACCGGGGAGCTGTTTTTT.

This CDR3 is CASSLAVTGTEAFF. CDR3 bases: TGTGCCAGCAGTTTAGCGGTCACAGGGACTGAAGCTTTCTTT. The rearrangement uses TRBV12-3 or TRBV12-4 and TRBJ1-1, with D perhaps matching TRBD1 (6 bases). The CDR3 has 14 residues. The ends were cut back, 0 bases at V and 5 bases at J, with 10 bases in the middle.

CDR3 residues: CAISVDLEQYF. The CDR3 nucleotides are TGTGCCATCAGTGTAGATTTGGAGCAGTACTTC. The chain joins TRBV10-3 to TRBJ2-7; no reliable D call. The length of the CDR3 is 11 residues. Trimming took 4 bases from V and 7 from J, leaving 8 bases between them. The germline V gene has CDR1 ENHRY and CDR2 SYGVKD.

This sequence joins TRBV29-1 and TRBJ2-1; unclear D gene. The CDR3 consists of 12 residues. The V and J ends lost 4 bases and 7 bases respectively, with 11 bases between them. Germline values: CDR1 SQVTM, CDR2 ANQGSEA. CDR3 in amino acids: CSVVLGRNEQFF. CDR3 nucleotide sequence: TGCAGCGTTGTTCTGGGTCGTAATGAGCAGTTCTTC.

CDR3 bases: TGTGCCAGCAGGCTCGGACAGGGGCAGTTCTTC. This codes for CASRLGQGQFF. J is TRBJ2-1 and V is TRBV27, with 8 bases lining up with TRBD1. The CDR3 is 11 amino acids. Germline CDR1 and CDR2: MNHEY and SMNVEV (reference sequence). Trimming cost V 6 bases and J 12 bases; bases outside gene matches: 4.

The CDR3, as DNA: TGTGCCAGCAGTCCCCCAGCCCAGCGGGAGAATGGCGAGACCCAGTACTTC. Its translation: CASSPPAQRENGETQYF. The V call is TRBV7-9, the J call TRBJ2-5; 8 positions match TRBD2. After removal of 6 bases from V and 5 bases from J, the junction contained 17 bases not matched to a gene. The CDR3 loop spans 17 amino acids. CDR1 and CDR2 (germline): SEHNR, FQNEAQ (reference sequence).